This T cell receptor beta chain is drawn from a study of cytomegalovirus exposure and HLA in healthy donors. Primers included in the PCR were 60 Vbeta and 13 Jbeta primers. Sequencing was performed with immunoSEQ multiplex PCR; in TCRdb, only in-frame clones are kept and a portion is missing. The sample gives some 140,000 clones, 75% to 85% of which show up once; around 5.6% is in the top ten. The CDR3 totals 18 residues. CDR1 is SGHVS and CDR2 is FQNEAQ in the germline V gene. Trimming removed 6 bases at V and 6 bases at J, with 24 bases between. The V and J genes are TRBV7-8 and TRBJ2-6; TRBD2 is a possible D gene (5 bases). This clonotype was obtained from a woman in her 40s in good health and CMV-seropositive. What was sequenced was PBMCs. In nucleotides, the CDR3 is TGTGCCAGCAGTCCCATAGCAGAGGGCCTCCGTGAGGCCAACGTCCTGACTTTC. This codes for CASSPIAEGLREANVLTF.